These 16 T cell receptor beta chains were all obtained from the same sample, sequenced in a study of beta chain features in type 1 diabetes. Investigators reverse transcribed all isolated RNA, so they sequenced expressed TCRB transcripts. The data were produced by immunoSEQ multiplex PCR, yet TCRdb's version contains in-frame clones alone and is incomplete. The table has 350,000 to 400,000 clones, roughly 15% seen once. Sequenced sample: naive CD4+ T cells from blood. All receptors derive from a woman under 30 in good health.

Only a few counts were recorded for this clone. The sample has other DNA sequences that encode this CDR3 too. The rearrangement links TRBV11-2 to TRBJ2-3; 8 positions match TRBD2. Germline lookup yields CDR1 SGHAT and CDR2 FQNNGV. The CDR3 is made up of 12 amino acids. V lost 5 bases and J lost 5; bases outside the gene matches: 0. This CDR3 is CASSLAGDTQYF. CDR3 sequence (DNA): TGTGCCAGCAGCCTAGCGGGAGATACGCAGTATTTT.

The V and J genes are TRBV28 and TRBJ2-3; TRBD2 matches 7 bases. This CDR3 has 14 residues. The ends lost 10 bases at V and 3 bases at J; junction bases unmatched: 10. Germline V gene data show CDR1 as MDHEN and CDR2 as SYDVKM. The CDR3 nucleotides read TGTGCCACCGGGGGAGGACTAGGGACAGATACGCAGTATTTT. Residues: CATGGGLGTDTQYF.

This clone was observed a handful of times. V usage is TRBV6-4 and J usage is TRBJ1-5, with 7 bases aligning to TRBD1. J lost 6 bases, V lost 3 bases, and 5 bases had no gene match. The CDR3 covers 14 residues. CDR1 is MRHNA, CDR2 SNTAGT, per germline. This CDR3 is CASSEQGSGQPQHF. DNA of the CDR3: TGTGCCAGCAGTGAACAGGGGTCGGGTCAGCCCCAGCATTTT.

CDR3 region: CASSLKGTSISEQFF. The CDR3 DNA follows: TGTGCCAGCAGCTTGAAAGGGACTAGCATATCTGAGCAGTTCTTC. The chain joins TRBV5-4 to TRBJ2-1; 9 bases line up with TRBD2. In germline, CDR1 is SGHNT, CDR2 YYREEE (reference sequence). Losses at the gene ends were 1 base for V and 9 bases for J; bases not matched to a gene: 8. This CDR3 region has 15 residues.

The V gene is TRBV5-1, the J gene TRBJ2-1; D ambiguous. CDR1 and CDR2 from the germline V gene are SGHRS and YFSETQ. This CDR3 is 14 amino acids long. Deletions cut 5 bases from V and 2 bases from J, with 11 bases between. The CDR3 sequence is CASREQPAYNEQFF. The CDR3 nucleotides are TGCGCCAGCAGAGAACAGCCTGCCTACAATGAGCAGTTCTTC.

The chain carries TRBV5-6 and TRBJ1-5; TRBD1 matches at 8 bases. The trim removed 3 bases at V and 4 bases at J, leaving 3 bases unmatched. Germline CDR1 SGHDT, CDR2 YYEEEE. This CDR3 has 14 amino acids. CDR3 sequence reads: CASSSRQGNQPQHF. The CDR3 DNA sequence: TGTGCCAGCAGCTCACGACAGGGGAATCAGCCCCAGCATTTT.

The V gene is TRBV21-1, the J gene TRBJ2-1; the table's D call TRBD1 went unverified against the DNA. TRBV21-1 is deemed a pseudogene. CDR3 length: 14 residues. The CDR3 region is CASSKKGGSNEQFF. The CDR3 nucleotides read TGTGCCAGCAGCAAAAAAGGGGGCTCCAATGAGCAGTTCTTC.

The CDR3 sequence: CASSLPASGRHRELFF. The CDR3 DNA is TGTGCCAGCAGCTTGCCGGCTAGCGGGAGGCACCGGGAGCTGTTTTTT. This sequence joins TRBV5-4 and TRBJ2-2; 11 bases line up with TRBD2. Unmatched junction bases numbered 8, after V lost 1 base and J lost 9 bases. Germline V gene data show CDR1 as SGHNT and CDR2 as YYREEE (reference sequence). The CDR3 totals 16 residues.

This clone appeared a few times. J is TRBJ1-2 and V is TRBV7-6, with a weak D call TRBD1 (5 bases). The V gene lost 7 bases and the J gene lost 4 bases, with 16 bases spanning the gap. The CDR3 is 14 residues long. Germline V gene data show CDR1 as SGHVS and CDR2 as FNYEAQ. The CDR3 region is CASTQTATGYGYTF. CDR3 bases: TGTGCCAGCACCCAGACAGCAACCGGCTATGGCTACACCTTC.

The chain links TRBV28 to TRBJ2-5; D is ambiguous. The CDR3 spans 14 residues. The ends were cut back, 0 bases at V and 4 bases at J, with 9 bases in the middle. Germline assignment: CDR1 MDHEN and CDR2 SYDVKM. DNA for the CDR3: TGTGCCAGCAGTTTATGGAGGTCGGGAGAGACCCAGTACTTC. Its protein is CASSLWRSGETQYF.

The chain is built from TRBV2 and TRBJ1-2; D call uncertain. The V gene lost 8 bases and the J gene lost 7 bases, with 14 bases spanning the gap. CDR3 length: 12 amino acids. Germline values: CDR1 SNHLY, CDR2 FYNNEI. For the CDR3, the DNA is TGTGCCAGCGTGTACGGAAGAGGTGGCTACACCTTC. This gives the protein CASVYGRGGYTF.

This clone occurred a few times. The chain combines TRBV7-9 with TRBJ1-2; D possibly corresponds to TRBD1 (6 bases). V lost 4 bases and J 4 bases, leaving 13 bases between the germline ends. In germline, CDR1 is SEHNR, CDR2 FQNEAQ (reference sequence). This CDR3 is 14 amino acids long. The CDR3 spells CASSSSRTAYGYTF. In DNA form, the CDR3 reads TGTGCCAGCAGCTCAAGTAGGACAGCCTATGGCTACACCTTC.

The rearrangement links TRBV29-1 to TRBJ2-7; D is ambiguous. This CDR3 is built from 12 residues. V lost 1 base to trimming and J lost 1 base, with 5 bases between them. CDR1 and CDR2 from the germline V gene are SQVTM and ANQGSEA. In DNA form, the CDR3 reads TGCAGCGTTGAAGGTCAATCCTACGAGCAGTACTTC. Protein product: CSVEGQSYEQYF.

This chain links TRBV27 with TRBJ2-5; a weak D match, TRBD2 (6 bases). The CDR3 sequence is 13 residues long. Germline loops: CDR1 MNHEY, CDR2 SMNVEV (reference sequence). Trimming removed 4 bases at V and 10 bases at J, with 16 bases between. The CDR3 DNA follows: TGTGCCAGCAGTTCCCTCACGGGGGAGGTCCAGTACTTC. It yields the protein CASSSLTGEVQYF.

This clone was seen more than once but under ten times. The chain uses TRBV30 and TRBJ1-5, with TRBD1 as a possible D gene (5 bases). The CDR3 runs 15 residues. The germline CDR1 and CDR2 sequences are GTSNPN and SVGIG (reference sequence). Trimming removed 2 bases at V and 0 bases at J, with 11 bases between. The CDR3 DNA reads TGTGCCTGGAGTCCCAGGGCACATAGCAATCAGCCCCAGCATTTT. Translated, it gives CAWSPRAHSNQPQHF.

This clone was counted between two and nine times. This chain links TRBV14 with TRBJ2-5, with D unclear. Germline V gene data show CDR1 as SGHDN and CDR2 as FVKESK. Trimming pared 1 base from V and 5 bases from J, leaving 14 bases between. The CDR3 covers 15 residues. The CDR3: CASSQGSPLWETQYF. The CDR3 nucleotides are TGTGCCAGCAGCCAAGGGTCTCCTCTATGGGAGACCCAGTACTTC.